This TCR beta chain appears in the sequencing data of a study of cytomegalovirus exposure and HLA in healthy donors. The germline CDR1 and CDR2 sequences are SGHKS and YYEKEE (reference sequence). V was clipped by 6 bases and J by 2 bases, with 15 bases between them. The length of the CDR3 is 16 residues. General study findings and limits: Cytomegalovirus status was reportedly diagnosed by the classifier with high sensitivity and specificity. Per a later analysis, HLA-associated TCR beta chains showed more clonal expansion than other, equally common TCR beta chains. In an earlier analysis, in several hundred donors, most V segments appeared productive either ~87% or ~30% of the time. In a later analysis, DRB1 alleles had the most associated TCRs; HLA-C alleles the fewest.

The primer mix had 60 Vbeta and 13 Jbeta primers. The repertoire was sequenced with immunoSEQ multiplex PCR; TCRdb's copy has only in-frame clones and lacks some. The sample shows 180,000 or so clones, 75% to 80% of them seen only once. A note on this clone: Its target is not known.

This sequence was found in a middle-aged man in good health and CMV-seropositive. The chain is built from TRBV5-5 and TRBJ1-6; D gene uncertain. Sequencing was carried out using PBMCs. Here the CDR3 DNA reads TGTGCCAGCACCCAGAATCCCCAGGCCTATAATTCACCCCTCCACTTT. Protein: CASTQNPQAYNSPLHF.